This T cell receptor beta chain derives from a study of PD-1 blockade in classical Hodgkin lymphoma. Overall study results and limits: With respect to the repertoire differences, their causes, possibly disease activity or prior therapy, remain undefined. Complete responders matched newly diagnosed patients in baseline diversity.

This clone turned up a few times. As yet, its antigen is unknown. Assay: immunoSEQ multiplex PCR; the TCRdb copy retains only in-frame clones and omits some. The sample lists 46,000 or so clones, just under 80% seen once, with roughly 35% in the top ten. As to time point: cycle 4 day 1 (C4D1), after six to seven weeks of nivolumab. After autologous stem cell transplantation all patients relapsed, and prior brentuximab vedotin exposure differed between cohorts. The V and J ends lost 6 bases and 2 bases, in that order; junction bases with no gene match: 6. Germline assignment: CDR1 LNHDA and CDR2 SQIVND (reference sequence). This CDR3 spans 16 amino acids.

V and J are TRBV19 and TRBJ1-5, with 11 bases that match TRBD1. The starting material was peripheral blood mononuclear cells (PBMCs), obtained before the fourth cycle of nivolumab. The sequence derives from a human donor with classical Hodgkin lymphoma. In nucleotides, the CDR3 is TGTGCCAGTAGCGGGACAGGGGGAGCAGGCAATCAGCCCCAGCATTTT. Residues: CASSGTGGAGNQPQHF.